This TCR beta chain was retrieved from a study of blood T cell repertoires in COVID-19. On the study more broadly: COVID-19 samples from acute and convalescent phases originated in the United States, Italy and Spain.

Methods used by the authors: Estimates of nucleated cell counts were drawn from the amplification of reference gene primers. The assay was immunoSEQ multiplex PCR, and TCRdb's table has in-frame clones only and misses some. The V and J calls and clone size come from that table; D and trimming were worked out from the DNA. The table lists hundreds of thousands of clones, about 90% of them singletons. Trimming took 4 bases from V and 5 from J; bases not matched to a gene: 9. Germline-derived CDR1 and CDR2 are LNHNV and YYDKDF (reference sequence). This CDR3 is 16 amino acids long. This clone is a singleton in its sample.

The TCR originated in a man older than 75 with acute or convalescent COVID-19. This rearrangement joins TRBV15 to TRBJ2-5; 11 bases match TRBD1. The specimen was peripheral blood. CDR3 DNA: TGTGCCACCAGCACCCGGGACAGGGGGAGGAGGGAGACCCAGTACTTC. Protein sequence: CATSTRDRGRRETQYF.